This TCR beta chain was identified during a study of blood T cell repertoires in COVID-19. The overall study: Samples representing acute and convalescent COVID-19 were sourced from the United States, Italy and Spain.

Original processing methods: From reference gene primer amplification, estimates of nucleated cell counts were derived. Data came from immunoSEQ multiplex PCR; TCRdb stores just in-frame clones and leaves some out. V, J and clone size were drawn from that table, and D and trimming were deduced from the DNA. The profile shows about 100,000 clones, about 80% of them singletons. V lost 5 bases to trimming and J lost 5 bases; unmatched junction nucleotides: 11. Germline V gene sequence: CDR1 LNHDA, CDR2 SQIVND (reference sequence). The CDR3 length is 16 residues. The chain carries TRBV19 and TRBJ2-5; 10 nucleotides line up with TRBD1. This sequence was found in a woman in her 70s with acute or convalescent COVID-19. Source material: peripheral blood. As DNA, the CDR3 is TGTGCCAGTAGTCAAATCCGACAGGGGGCGGGGGAGACCCAGTACTTC. It translates to CASSQIRQGAGETQYF.